This T cell receptor (beta chain) was recovered during a study of T cell changes during pregnancy in multiple sclerosis. Germline V lookup: CDR1 LNHDA, CDR2 SQIVND (reference sequence). The CDR3 is 14 residues long. The V end lost 6 bases, the J end lost 2 bases, and 12 bases lay between the germline ends. The repertoire was sequenced with immunoSEQ multiplex PCR; TCRdb's copy has only in-frame clones and lacks some. The sample lists 35,000 to 50,000 clones, approximately 90% occurring once. Sequencing was performed on CD4+ T cells from peripheral blood mononuclear cells, taken after pregnancy. This rearrangement joins TRBV19 to TRBJ2-3; D not certain. The TCR sequence derives from a female donor with multiple sclerosis, enrolled in a pregnancy study. The CDR3 protein is CASRLRGPTDTQYF. CDR3 coding DNA: TGTGCCAGTAGGCTGAGAGGTCCCACAGATACGCAGTATTTT.